What follows is one T cell receptor (beta chain) and its context. These data originate in a study of blood T cell repertoires in COVID-19. Across the whole study: From the United States, Italy and Spain came samples of acute and convalescent COVID-19. Sources were T cells, B-cell-depleted T cells, or PBMCs; the material itself was cDNA or gDNA.

This CDR3 is built from 15 residues. J was trimmed by 2 bases and V by 1 base; bases with no gene match: 3. Germline V gene data show CDR1 as LGHNT and CDR2 as FRNRAP. The repertoire was sequenced with immunoSEQ multiplex PCR; TCRdb's copy has only in-frame clones and lacks some. Found here are about 150,000 clones, 75% to 90% of them singletons; the top ten hold 4.5% to 6%. This rearrangement joins TRBV12-5 to TRBJ2-3; 7 bases agree with TRBD1. The receptor was derived from a human donor in a cohort sampled during active COVID-19. Sequences were obtained from peripheral blood. In DNA form, the CDR3 reads TGTGCTAGTGGTTTGGCGGGACAGCCCACAGATACGCAGTATTTT. Translated: CASGLAGQPTDTQYF.